One sample yielded the 16 T cell receptor beta chains listed below, sequenced in a study of cytomegalovirus exposure and HLA in healthy donors. In the PCR, 60 Vbeta and 13 Jbeta primers were used. Sequencing used immunoSEQ multiplex PCR; TCRdb keeps in-frame clones, though not all of them. Recorded here are about 87,000 clones; the top ten clones represent roughly 15%. Sequences were obtained from PBMCs. These receptors were taken from a man aged 45-60 years in good health and CMV-seropositive.

The rearrangement joins TRBV4-3 to TRBJ1-1; D is possibly TRBD1 (5 bases). This CDR3 is built from 15 residues. V lost 1 base and J lost 5, with 14 bases in between. Per germline, CDR1 LGHNA and CDR2 YSLEER. The CDR3, as DNA: TGCGCCAGCAGCCAAGTTTCAACAGGTGGGACTGAAGCTTTCTTT. Translating gives CASSQVSTGGTEAFF.

The chain recombines TRBV19 with TRBJ2-5; D is possibly TRBD1 (6 bases). V gave up 5 bases and J gave up 5 bases, with 12 bases separating them. Germline assignment: CDR1 LNHDA and CDR2 SQIVND (reference sequence). This CDR3 has 13 residues. This CDR3 is CASSVRDIETQYF. The CDR3, as DNA: TGTGCCAGTAGTGTCCGGGACATCGAGACCCAGTACTTC.

The chain is built from TRBV10-1 and TRBJ1-1, with 9 bases matching TRBD1. CDR1 and CDR2 from the germline V gene are WNHNN and SYGVQD (reference sequence). J gave up 3 bases and V 6 bases, and 5 bases lay outside the gene matches. The CDR3 is 14 amino acids. The CDR3 DNA sequence: TGCGCCAGCAGCCTAGACAGGGGGGACACTGAAGCTTTCTTT. Translating it yields CASSLDRGDTEAFF.

In DNA, the CDR3 is TGTGCCAGCAGCGTGGCATTGAACACTGAAGCTTTCTTT. It encodes CASSVALNTEAFF. The rearrangement joins TRBV9 to TRBJ1-1; D call uncertain. The ends were cut back, 2 bases at V and 0 bases at J, with 5 bases in the middle. This CDR3 is built from 13 residues. Germline lookup yields CDR1 SGDLS and CDR2 YYNGEE.

The chain joins TRBV7-2 to TRBJ2-2, with 9 bases aligning to TRBD2. The CDR3 is 17 residues long. J was trimmed by 5 bases and V by 4 bases; bases with no gene match: 11. CDR1 and CDR2 from the germline V gene are SGHTA and FQGNSA. This CDR3 reads CASSSPAGGRETGELFF. For the CDR3, the DNA is TGTGCCAGCAGCTCCCCTGCCGGCGGGAGGGAAACCGGGGAGCTGTTTTTT.

The rearrangement links TRBV7-9 to TRBJ1-1, with 10 bases lining up with TRBD1. Germline CDR1 reads SEHNR; CDR2 reads FQNEAQ (reference sequence). The CDR3 length is 17 residues. Unmatched junction bases numbered 6, after V lost 1 base and J lost 1 base. The chain's CDR3 is CASSLVRQGAGNTEAFF. In DNA, the CDR3 is TGTGCCAGCAGCTTAGTCAGACAGGGGGCCGGGAACACTGAAGCTTTCTTT.

This chain uses TRBV5-6 with TRBJ1-2, with 7 bases fitting TRBD1. V dropped 4 bases and J dropped 4; count of bases not matched to a gene: 4. CDR3 length: 13 residues. Per germline, CDR1 SGHDT and CDR2 YYEEEE. CDR3: CASSPGTAYGYTF. CDR3 coding DNA: TGTGCCAGCAGCCCCGGGACAGCCTATGGCTACACCTTC. Drawing the rest from reference TRBV5-6 and TRBJ1-2, the complete variable domain is DAGVTQSPTHLIKTRGQQVTLRCSPKSGHDTVSWYQQALGQGPQFIFQYYEEEERQRGNFPDRFSGHQFPNYSSELNVNALLLGDSALYLCASSPGTAYGYTFGSGTRLTVV.

The rearrangement links TRBV9 to TRBJ2-7, with D possibly matching TRBD2 (5 bases). Germline CDR1 and CDR2: SGDLS and YYNGEE. This CDR3 is built from 14 residues. V was pared by 0 bases and J by 2 bases, with 9 bases between. The CDR3 DNA reads as TGTGCCAGCAGCGTAGGGACTGCGACCTACGAGCAGTACTTC. Translation gives CASSVGTATYEQYF.

The chain employs TRBV30 and TRBJ1-6; TRBD1 agrees at 7 bases. CDR3 length: 11 residues. CDR1 is GTSNPN and CDR2 is SVGIG in the germline V gene (reference sequence). The ends lost 6 bases at V and 12 bases at J; junction bases unmatched: 5. The CDR3 coding sequence is TGTGCCTGCCGCGCAGGGGGACCCCTCCACTTT. It yields the protein CACRAGGPLHF.

The genes are TRBV12-5 and TRBJ2-5; D possibly corresponds to TRBD2 (6 bases). Germline assignment: CDR1 LGHNT and CDR2 FRNRAP. The V and J ends lost 6 bases and 4 bases respectively, with 12 bases between them. The CDR3 is 13 amino acids. Written as DNA, the CDR3 is TGTGCTAGTGGGGCTAGCGAGCCAGAGACCCAGTACTTC. Its translation is CASGASEPETQYF.

The V and J genes are TRBV28 and TRBJ2-7; 10 bases are shared with TRBD2. The CDR3 has 15 residues. V shed 6 bases, J shed 4 bases, and the junction held 9 bases outside the gene matches. The germline V gene has CDR1 MDHEN and CDR2 SYDVKM. The DNA for the CDR3 is TGTGCCAGCAGCACACTAGCGGGACAACTATACGAGCAGTACGTC. Protein: CASSTLAGQLYEQYV.

This chain joins TRBV7-2 and TRBJ1-2; 12 nucleotides line up with TRBD1. This CDR3 region has 14 residues. With V trimmed by 4 bases and J by 7 bases, 4 bases remained unmatched. From germline, CDR1 is SGHTA and CDR2 FQGNSA. This CDR3 is CASSSGQGAVGYTF. DNA for the CDR3: TGTGCCAGCAGCTCGGGACAGGGGGCTGTTGGCTACACCTTC.

A word on this clone: Compared with germline, one end of the junction differs, possibly owing to a read error. The same CDR3 also results from other DNA sequences found in this sample. CDR3: CAWSASADTQYF. In DNA form, the CDR3 reads TGCGCCTGGAGTGCTAGCGCAGATACGCAGTATTTT. The chain employs TRBV30 and TRBJ2-3; D might be TRBD2 (6 bases). The length of the CDR3 is 12 residues. Germline V gene sequence: CDR1 GTSNPN, CDR2 SVGIG (reference sequence).

The genes are TRBV5-1 and TRBJ2-3, with 8 bases fitting TRBD1. The CDR3 totals 16 residues. Trimming took 4 bases from V and 3 from J; bases not matched to a gene: 10. Germline V lookup: CDR1 SGHRS, CDR2 YFSETQ. The chain's CDR3 is CASSISGTGGTDTQYF. In DNA form, the CDR3 reads TGCGCCAGCAGCATCTCCGGGACAGGTGGAACAGATACGCAGTATTTT.

V is TRBV9 and J is TRBJ2-7; D possibly corresponds to TRBD2 (5 bases). The CDR3 is 15 residues long. Trimming removed 0 bases from V and 0 bases from J, with 10 bases in between. Germline CDR1 SGDLS, CDR2 YYNGEE. For the CDR3, the DNA is TGTGCCAGCAGCGTAGGTAGCGCCAGCTCCTACGAGCAGTACTTC. This codes for CASSVGSASSYEQYF.

J is TRBJ1-5 and V is TRBV10-3; maybe TRBD1 (5 bases). Germline CDR1 and CDR2: ENHRY and SYGVKD. This CDR3 has 13 residues. The V end was cut by 4 bases, the J end by 6 bases, with 10 bases between. Here the CDR3 reads CAISVGGGQPQHF. CDR3 nucleotides: TGTGCCATCAGTGTGGGGGGAGGTCAGCCCCAGCATTTT.